This T cell receptor (beta chain) was documented in a study of PD-1 blockade in classical Hodgkin lymphoma. Study summary: Treatment was intravenous nivolumab, 3 mg/kg every 2 weeks, until progression.

The junction had 8 bases not matched to a gene; V was cut back by 2 bases and J by 4 bases. Germline V gene lookup returns CDR1 KGHSY and CDR2 FQNENV. CDR3 length: 16 amino acids. Sample time point: cycle 4 day 1 (C4D1), after less than seven weeks of nivolumab. Every single patient, without exception, relapsed after autologous stem cell transplantation, and brentuximab vedotin exposure varied. Complete response, partial response or progressive disease was each patient's best response. Clones were read by immunoSEQ multiplex PCR, and TCRdb kept only the in-frame ones, dropping some. Seen here are approximately 52,000 clones, roughly 86% observed once, and the top ten hold 6% to 7.5%.

This sequence joins TRBV16 and TRBJ2-1, with 7 bases that match TRBD1. Sequences were derived from peripheral blood mononuclear cells (PBMCs), sampled before the fourth cycle of nivolumab. This clonotype originated in a human donor with classical Hodgkin lymphoma. CDR3 region: CASSQGVTGIYNEQFF. The CDR3, as DNA: TGTGCCAGCAGCCAAGGGGTGACAGGGATTTACAATGAGCAGTTCTTC.